A selection of T cell receptor beta chains follows, all from one sample in a study of graft-versus-host responses after intestinal transplantation. Sequencing was performed with immunoSEQ multiplex PCR; in TCRdb, only in-frame clones are kept and a portion is missing. Of about 120,000 clones in the sample, approximately 90% were seen once. Their antigen targets remain unknown. Sequencing used unstimulated CD4+ T cells sorted from spleen or lymph node cells, obtained before intestinal transplant. The receptor source for this set is a human donor who received an intestinal transplant. The CDR3 runs from the conserved cysteine through the conserved F or W. D genes are given only for firm matches. The size of a clone is reported for some rows only, either as once, few or many, or as a class for expanded clones.

D gene: .; J gene: TRBJ2-7; clone size: .; V gene: TRBV6-5; CDR3 DNA: TGTGCCAGCAGCCTAAACCGGGTCCTCAAGGAGCAGTACTTC; CDR3 protein: CASSLNRVLKEQYF
D gene: .; J gene: TRBJ1-5; clone size: once; V gene: TRBV27; CDR3 DNA: TGTGCCAGCAAACCGAGACAGGACAATCAGCCCCAGCATTTT; CDR3 protein: CASKPRQDNQPQHF
D gene: TRBD2; J gene: TRBJ2-3; clone size: once; V gene: TRBV18; CDR3 DNA: TGTGCCAGCTCACCCCGGGCGGGGGGTTGGGCAGATACGCAGTATTTT; CDR3 protein: CASSPRAGGWADTQYF
D gene: TRBD2; J gene: TRBJ2-7; clone size: .; V gene: TRBV28; CDR3 DNA: TGTGCCAGCACCACTAGCGGGATAAGCTCCTACGAGCAGTACTTC; CDR3 protein: CASTTSGISSYEQYF
D gene: .; J gene: TRBJ2-7; clone size: once; V gene: TRBV2; CDR3 DNA: TGTGCCAGCAGCTTCTCTTCCTACGAGCAGTACTTC; CDR3 protein: CASSFSSYEQYF
D gene: .; J gene: TRBJ1-5; clone size: .; V gene: TRBV6-6; CDR3 DNA: TGTGCCAGCACGAACAGCATATCTAATCAGCCCCAGCATTTT; CDR3 protein: CASTNSISNQPQHF
D gene: .; J gene: TRBJ1-1; clone size: .; V gene: TRBV4-2; CDR3 DNA: TGTGCCAGCAGCCAAGCCGCGTACACTGAAGCTTTCTTT; CDR3 protein: CASSQAAYTEAFF
D gene: TRBD2; J gene: TRBJ2-5; clone size: .; V gene: TRBV18; CDR3 DNA: TGTGCCAGCTCCCCCGGGACTAGTTCAGAGACCCAGTACTTC; CDR3 protein: CASSPGTSSETQYF
D gene: TRBD1; J gene: TRBJ2-7; clone size: .; V gene: TRBV7-9; CDR3 DNA: TGTGCCAGCAGCCAAACCAGGGGGCTGGCCTACGAGCAGTACTTC; CDR3 protein: CASSQTRGLAYEQYF
D gene: .; J gene: TRBJ1-5; clone size: .; V gene: TRBV7-2; CDR3 DNA: TGTGCCAGCAGCTTAGTACAGAGCAATCAGCCCCAGCATTTT; CDR3 protein: CASSLVQSNQPQHF
D gene: TRBD1; J gene: TRBJ1-5; clone size: .; V gene: TRBV7-9; CDR3 DNA: TGTGCCAGCAGCGTTGGGACAGGGGGCGCCGGCAATCAGCCCCAGCATTTT; CDR3 protein: CASSVGTGGAGNQPQHF
D gene: .; J gene: TRBJ2-7; clone size: .; V gene: TRBV10-3; CDR3 DNA: TGTGCCACCTCCACTAACAGGGCTCAAGGATCCTACGAGCAGTACTTC; CDR3 protein: CATSTNRAQGSYEQYF
D gene: TRBD2; J gene: TRBJ2-3; clone size: .; V gene: TRBV2; CDR3 DNA: TGTGCCAGCAGTGAAGCGCGACTAGCGGGAGCTACAGATACGCAGTATTTT; CDR3 protein: CASSEARLAGATDTQYF
D gene: .; J gene: TRBJ2-2; clone size: .; V gene: TRBV7-7; CDR3 DNA: TGTGCCAGCAGGGAGGGCCCGAACACCGGGGAGCTGTTTTTT; CDR3 protein: CASREGPNTGELFF
D gene: .; J gene: TRBJ1-1; clone size: .; V gene: TRBV29-1; CDR3 DNA: TGCAGCGTTGCGGCCGGAGTGGGTAGTGGAGCTTTCTTT; CDR3 protein: CSVAAGVGSGAFF
D gene: .; J gene: TRBJ1-6; clone size: .; V gene: TRBV5-1; CDR3 DNA: TGCGCCAGCAGCGCGGACAGAAGTTTGAATTCACCCCTCCACTTT; CDR3 protein: CASSADRSLNSPLHF
D gene: .; J gene: TRBJ2-5; clone size: .; V gene: TRBV15; CDR3 DNA: TGTGCCACCAGCAGAGATCCGGGAGATGGAGAGACCCAGTACTTC; CDR3 protein: CATSRDPGDGETQYF
D gene: TRBD1; J gene: TRBJ2-5; clone size: .; V gene: TRBV4-3; CDR3 DNA: TGCGTCAGCAGCCAGAACAGGGGGAAGGTACGGGGGACCCAGTACTTC; CDR3 protein: CVSSQNRGKVRGTQYF
D gene: TRBD2; J gene: TRBJ2-3; clone size: many; V gene: TRBV7-9; CDR3 DNA: TGTGCCAGCAGCCGACCAAACGGACTAGCGGGGGGCGGGGATACGCAGTATTTT; CDR3 protein: CASSRPNGLAGGGDTQYF
D gene: .; J gene: TRBJ1-4; clone size: .; V gene: TRBV13; CDR3 DNA: TGTGCCAGCAGCTTATCGTCTAATGAAAAACTGTTTTTT; CDR3 protein: CASSLSSNEKLFF
D gene: .; J gene: TRBJ2-5; clone size: .; V gene: TRBV28; CDR3 DNA: TGTGCCAGCGGGGCGTTCCAAGAGACCCAGTACTTC; CDR3 protein: CASGAFQETQYF
D gene: TRBD1; J gene: TRBJ1-1; clone size: .; V gene: TRBV18; CDR3 DNA: TGTGCCAGCTCAGACGGACAGGGACACACTGAAGCTTTCTTT; CDR3 protein: CASSDGQGHTEAFF
D gene: TRBD2; J gene: TRBJ2-4; clone size: .; V gene: TRBV27; CDR3 DNA: TGTGCCAGCAGACGTACCGGGACTAGCGGTTTAGCCAAAAACATTCAGTACTTC; CDR3 protein: CASRRTGTSGLAKNIQYF
D gene: .; J gene: TRBJ1-5; clone size: .; V gene: TRBV5-8; CDR3 DNA: TGTGCCAGCAGATCGACCGTGAGCGGTCAGCCCCAGCATTTT; CDR3 protein: CASRSTVSGQPQHF
D gene: .; J gene: TRBJ2-7; clone size: once; V gene: TRBV27; CDR3 DNA: TGTGCCAGCAGATTCACAGGCTCCTACGAGCAGTACTTC; CDR3 protein: CASRFTGSYEQYF
D gene: .; J gene: TRBJ1-3; clone size: .; V gene: TRBV6-1; CDR3 DNA: TGTGCCAGCAGTGTCCGTAGGAGCTCTGGAAACACCATATATTTT; CDR3 protein: CASSVRRSSGNTIYF
D gene: .; J gene: TRBJ1-4; clone size: .; V gene: TRBV19; CDR3 DNA: TGTGCCAGTAGTATGAGGGAAAAACTGTTTTTT; CDR3 protein: CASSMREKLFF
D gene: .; J gene: TRBJ2-5; clone size: .; V gene: TRBV2; CDR3 DNA: TGTGCCACGTCCGGGACAGGCTCTGCGGGGGACTTC; CDR3 protein: CATSGTGSAGDF